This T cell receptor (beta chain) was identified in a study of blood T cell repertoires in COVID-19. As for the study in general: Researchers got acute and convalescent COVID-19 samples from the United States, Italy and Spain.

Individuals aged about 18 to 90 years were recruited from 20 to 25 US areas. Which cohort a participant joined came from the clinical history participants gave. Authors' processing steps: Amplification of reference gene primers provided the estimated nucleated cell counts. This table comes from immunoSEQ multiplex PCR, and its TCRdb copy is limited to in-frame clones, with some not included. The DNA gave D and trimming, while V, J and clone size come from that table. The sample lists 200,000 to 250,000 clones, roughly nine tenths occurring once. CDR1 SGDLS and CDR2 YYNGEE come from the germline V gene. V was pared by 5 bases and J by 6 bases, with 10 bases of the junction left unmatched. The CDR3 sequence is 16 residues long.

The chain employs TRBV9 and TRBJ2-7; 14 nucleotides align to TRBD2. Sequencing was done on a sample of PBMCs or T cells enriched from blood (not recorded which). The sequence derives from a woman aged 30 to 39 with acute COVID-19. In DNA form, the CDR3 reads TGTGCCAGCAGTCCGAAGGGACTAGCGGGAGTGGGCGAGCAGTACTTC. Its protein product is CASSPKGLAGVGEQYF.